Presented here are 21 T cell receptor beta chains from one specimen sequenced in a study of cytomegalovirus exposure and HLA in healthy donors (TCRdb year 2017). The receptor library was made with the immunoSEQ multiplex PCR assay. A mixture of 60 forward primers for TCR Vbeta segments and 13 reverse primers for TCR Jbeta segments was used in the multiplex PCR. The table was pulled from immuneACCESS by TCRdb, which kept in-frame rearrangements only. Such tables lose some clones; where checked, under half of the loss comes from unresolved V genes, and the rest has no known cause. This sample's records show tens of thousands of clones. In total, the top ten clones hold 15% of the sample. Sequencing input: PBMCs. The receptors were gathered from a man aged 45-65 years in good health and CMV-seropositive.

This chain connects TRBV28 to TRBJ2-6, with a weak D call TRBD1 (5 bases). Trimming took off 7 bases at V and 1 base at J, with 14 bases between the two ends. Germline assignment: CDR1 MDHEN and CDR2 SYDVKM. The CDR3 totals 16 residues. The CDR3 loop is CASKRWGQSGANVLTF. The CDR3 nucleotides are TGTGCCAGCAAAAGGTGGGGCCAGTCTGGGGCCAACGTCCTGACTTTC. Together with reference TRBV28 and TRBJ2-6, the CDR3 gives the full variable domain: DVKVTQSSRYLVKRTGEKVFLECVQDMDHENMFWYRQDPGLGLRLIYFSYDVKMKEKGDIPEGYSVSREKKERFSLILESASTNQTSMYLCASKRWGQSGANVLTFGAGSRLTVL.

The rearrangement links TRBV6-1 to TRBJ1-3, with a tentative D call TRBD1 (5 bases). Per germline, CDR1 MNHNS and CDR2 SASEGT. The CDR3 totals 13 residues. The V end was cut by 6 bases, the J end by 0 bases, with 6 bases between. The CDR3 sequence is CASRDTSGNTIYF. CDR3 coding DNA: TGTGCCAGCAGGGACACCTCTGGAAACACCATATATTTT.

The V gene is TRBV10-3, the J gene TRBJ2-5; 9 bases map to TRBD1. The DNA end favors TRBJ2-7, so the J call may be wrong. The germline V gene encodes CDR1 ENHRY and CDR2 SYGVKD. CDR3 length: 14 residues. For the CDR3, the DNA is TGTGCCATCAGCGGACAGGGGAGGAAGGACGAGCAGTACTTC. Protein sequence: CAISGQGRKDEQYF.

The V gene is TRBV5-6, the J gene TRBJ1-1; 8 nucleotides line up with TRBD1. V trimming: 3 bases; J trimming: 5 bases; junction bases outside the gene matches: 6. The CDR3 extends over 14 amino acids. In germline, CDR1 is SGHDT, CDR2 YYEEEE. CDR3 in DNA: TGTGCCAGCAGCTATATGGACAGGGTGACTGAAGCTTTCTTT. It translates to CASSYMDRVTEAFF.

The J gene is TRBJ1-2, the V gene TRBV6-5, with TRBD1 identical over 10 bases. Trimming removed 5 bases from V and 4 bases from J; junction bases left unmatched: 7. The CDR3 runs 15 residues. The germline CDR1 and CDR2 sequences are MNHEY and SVGAGI. CDR3 sequence (DNA): TGTGCCAGCAGTGGTGGGACAGGGGTTGTCTATGGCTACACCTTC. The encoded protein is CASSGGTGVVYGYTF.

The rearrangement uses TRBV19 and TRBJ1-1; the D is unclear. V lost 3 bases, J lost 1 base, and 6 bases lay in between. This CDR3 contains 13 residues. Looked up from germline, CDR1 is LNHDA and CDR2 is SQIVND (reference sequence). The CDR3 nucleotides read TGTGCCAGTAGTATTAGAGCGAACACTGAAGCTTTCTTT. This gives the protein CASSIRANTEAFF.

The chain has TRBV11-1 and TRBJ2-7; 9 positions agree with TRBD2. The CDR3 has 17 amino acids. Germline assignment: CDR1 SGHAT and CDR2 FQDESV (reference sequence). V dropped 1 base and J dropped 7; count of bases not matched to a gene: 14. As DNA, the CDR3 is TGTGCCAGCAGCTTAGGCCCTAGCGGGACCCGCCCGGGGGAGCAGTACTTC. This sequence encodes CASSLGPSGTRPGEQYF.

The rearrangement uses TRBV4-3 and TRBJ2-1; perhaps TRBD2 as D (6 bases). Deletions cut 1 base from V and 5 bases from J, with 12 bases between. CDR3 length equals 15 residues. Per the germline V gene, CDR1 is LGHNA and CDR2 is YSLEER. The CDR3 DNA reads as TGCGCCAGCAGCCAAGGACTAGGGTCCGACAATGAGCAGTTCTTC. Amino acid sequence: CASSQGLGSDNEQFF.

Here the CDR3 reads CASSEDRNYGYTF. CDR3 coding DNA: TGCGCCAGCAGCGAGGACAGGAACTATGGCTACACCTTC. The V gene is TRBV5-1, the J gene TRBJ1-2; TRBD1 agrees at 7 bases. Germline V gene lookup returns CDR1 SGHRS and CDR2 YFSETQ. Trimming removed 4 bases from V and 2 bases from J; junction bases left unmatched: 2. This CDR3 has 13 residues.

The gene calls are TRBV6-5 and TRBJ1-2; 9 positions agree with TRBD1. The length of the CDR3 is 13 residues. Germline V gene sequence: CDR1 MNHEY, CDR2 SVGAGI. V trimming: 5 bases; J trimming: 6 bases; junction bases outside the gene matches: 4. CDR3 bases: TGTGCCAGCAGTCGGGACAGGGTAAATGGCTACACCTTC. Translating it yields CASSRDRVNGYTF.

The rearrangement joins TRBV11-2 to TRBJ1-1; the D gene is possibly TRBD1 (6 bases). Germline loops: CDR1 SGHAT, CDR2 FQNNGV. There are 14 residues in the CDR3. V was trimmed by 4 bases and J by 6 bases, leaving 15 bases between them. CDR3 DNA sequence: TGTGCCAGCAGCTCAATTTCAGGGGTAGCTGAAGCTTTCTTT. Translation gives CASSSISGVAEAFF.

The chain recombines TRBV4-1 with TRBJ1-2, with 8 bases identical to TRBD1. This CDR3 comprises 16 residues. Looked up from germline, CDR1 is MGHRA and CDR2 is YSYEKL. V shed 2 bases, J shed 3 bases, and the junction held 8 bases outside the gene matches. The CDR3, as DNA: TGCGCCAGCAGCCAAACTCTTACAGGGGGAGACTATGGCTACACCTTC. Translated, it gives CASSQTLTGGDYGYTF.

This chain joins TRBV11-2 and TRBJ2-7; 8 nucleotides line up with TRBD2. With 5 bases clipped from V and 2 bases from J, the junction kept 8 bases outside the gene matches. CDR1 is SGHAT and CDR2 is FQNNGV in the germline V gene. The CDR3 sequence is 15 residues long. CDR3: CASSDLAGSAYEQYF. The DNA of the CDR3 is TGTGCCAGCAGCGATCTAGCGGGCTCAGCCTACGAGCAGTACTTC.

The gene calls are TRBV11-3 and TRBJ1-2; 7 bases fit TRBD1. In germline, CDR1 is SGHNT, CDR2 YENEEA. CDR3 length: 12 residues. Trimming removed 7 bases from V and 2 bases from J; junction bases left unmatched: 1. The CDR3 region is CASTRGNYGYTF. As DNA, the CDR3 is TGTGCCAGCACCAGGGGGAACTATGGCTACACCTTC.

This sequence joins TRBV28 and TRBJ1-5, with D uncertain. The germline V gene encodes CDR1 MDHEN and CDR2 SYDVKM. V lost 7 bases and J 5 bases, leaving 15 bases between the germline ends. The CDR3 loop spans 14 amino acids. The CDR3 DNA follows: TGTGCCAGCACCCCCGAGGGAGTGGATCAGCCCCAGCATTTT. It encodes CASTPEGVDQPQHF. The whole variable domain, filled in from reference TRBV28 and TRBJ1-5, reads DVKVTQSSRYLVKRTGEKVFLECVQDMDHENMFWYRQDPGLGLRLIYFSYDVKMKEKGDIPEGYSVSREKKERFSLILESASTNQTSMYLCASTPEGVDQPQHFGDGTRLSIL.

This rearrangement joins TRBV7-6 to TRBJ2-5, with D tentatively TRBD1 (6 bases). Germline CDR1 reads SGHVS; CDR2 reads FNYEAQ. The CDR3 sequence is 14 residues long. The V end lost 5 bases, the J end lost 6 bases, and 16 bases lay between the germline ends. CDR3 nucleotides: TGTGCCAGCAGCCTCCGGACAGAAGCGCAGACCCAGTACTTC. This translates into CASSLRTEAQTQYF.

The gene calls are TRBV5-1 and TRBJ2-2; TRBD2 aligns across 16 bases. V was clipped by 4 bases and J by 7 bases; unmatched bases: 7. Per germline, CDR1 SGHRS and CDR2 YFSETQ. The CDR3 has 17 amino acids. CDR3 loop: CASSLGLAGGPDGELFF. The CDR3 region has the DNA TGCGCCAGCAGCCTGGGACTAGCGGGAGGGCCGGACGGGGAGCTGTTTTTT. Supplemented by reference TRBV5-1 and TRBJ2-2, the full variable domain reads KAGVTQTPRYLIKTRGQQVTLSCSPISGHRSVSWYQQTPGQGLQFLFEYFSETQRNKGNFPGRFSGRQFSNSRSEMNVSTLELGDSALYLCASSLGLAGGPDGELFFGEGSRLTVL.

The rearrangement joins TRBV5-6 to TRBJ2-5; D not certain. Germline CDR1 SGHDT, CDR2 YYEEEE. V was cut by 2 bases and J by 2 bases, with 10 bases left in between. The CDR3 covers 14 residues. In DNA, the CDR3 is TGTGCCAGCAGCTTCTTCGGAGTTCAAGAGACCCAGTACTTC. Its translation: CASSFFGVQETQYF.

V gene TRBV13 combines with J gene TRBJ1-2; possibly TRBD1 for D (5 bases). Germline values: CDR1 PRHDT, CDR2 FYEKMQ (reference sequence). The CDR3 has 15 amino acids. V was shortened by 4 bases and J by 5 bases, with 17 bases between the two germline ends. The CDR3 DNA sequence: TGTGCCAGCAGCTCGGGACTTCCTTCAAAATATGGCTACACCTTC. It specifies CASSSGLPSKYGYTF.

The chain uses TRBV7-2 and TRBJ1-1; a possible D gene is TRBD1 (5 bases). V was trimmed by 3 bases and J by 6 bases, leaving 8 bases between them. The CDR3 spans 12 residues. Germline V lookup: CDR1 SGHTA, CDR2 FQGNSA. Here the CDR3 reads CASSLGGAEAFF. DNA of the CDR3: TGTGCCAGCAGCTTGGGGGGGGCTGAAGCTTTCTTT.

The rearrangement joins TRBV30 to TRBJ1-2; tentatively, D is TRBD1 (6 bases). The ends were cut back, 2 bases at V and 7 bases at J, with 20 bases in the middle. The CDR3 length is 15 residues. Germline CDR1 reads GTSNPN; CDR2 reads SVGIG (reference sequence). The DNA for the CDR3 is TGTGCCTGGAGTCAAAGTGGGGCAGGGGTGTCTGGCTACACCTTC. This sequence encodes CAWSQSGAGVSGYTF.